These 17 T cell receptor beta chains were all obtained from the same sample, sequenced in a study of early stage breast cancer tumors listed by TCRdb under 2017. Library preparation was by the immunoSEQ multiplex PCR assay. TCRdb took over this immuneACCESS table, retaining in-frame rearrangements with V and J assigned. Such tables are incomplete; in checked studies, under half of the missing clones stem from an unresolved V gene, and the remainder is unexplained. This sample gives about 41,000 clones in total; about 73% of them show up just once. Of the sample, around 7.2% falls within the top ten clones. Input material: blood. These receptors were obtained from a person aged 45 to 60 with breast cancer.

The chain recombines TRBV5-6 with TRBJ1-4; maybe TRBD1 (5 bases). The CDR3 is 16 amino acids. Per the germline V gene, CDR1 is SGHDT and CDR2 is YYEEEE. Trimming cost V 1 base and J 3 bases, with 13 bases left between them. The CDR3 spells CASSLLATDPNEKLFF. DNA for the CDR3: TGTGCCAGCAGCTTGTTGGCGACAGACCCTAATGAAAAACTGTTTTTT.

The V call is TRBV6-1, the J call TRBJ2-4; tentative D call: TRBD2 (5 bases). The CDR3 loop spans 15 amino acids. Trimming removed 3 bases from V and 2 bases from J, with 11 bases in between. In germline, CDR1 is MNHNS, CDR2 SASEGT. This chain's CDR3 is CASSDLPGTKNIQYF. As DNA, the CDR3 is TGTGCCAGCAGTGACCTACCGGGGACCAAAAACATTCAGTACTTC.

The chain recombines TRBV9 with TRBJ2-4; maybe TRBD2 (5 bases). The length of the CDR3 is 14 residues. Germline V lookup: CDR1 SGDLS, CDR2 YYNGEE. V was trimmed by 4 bases and J by 6 bases, leaving 14 bases between them. The CDR3 region has the DNA TGTGCCAGCAGCCTTCCGGGATCCGGAAACATTCAGTACTTC. This codes for CASSLPGSGNIQYF.

V is TRBV7-9 and J is TRBJ2-1, with 15 bases fitting TRBD2. V lost 1 base, J lost 4 bases, and 5 bases stayed unmatched. Germline CDR1 SEHNR, CDR2 FQNEAQ (reference sequence). The CDR3 has 18 amino acids. Written as DNA, the CDR3 is TGTGCCAGCAGCTTAGTGTCCGGGACTAGCGGGAGGTACAATGAGCAGTTCTTC. As protein: CASSLVSGTSGRYNEQFF.

This clone has just a few counts. The chain has TRBV15 and TRBJ1-2; 9 nucleotides match TRBD1. This CDR3 contains 12 residues. The V gene end was trimmed by 6 bases and the J gene end by 6 bases; junction bases not matched to a gene: 2. Germline CDR1 and CDR2: LNHNV and YYDKDF (reference sequence). The chain's CDR3 is CATSRDRDGYTF. In DNA, the CDR3 is TGTGCCACCAGTAGGGACAGGGATGGCTACACCTTC.

This chain uses TRBV4-1 with TRBJ2-2; 8 nucleotides agree with TRBD2. V was clipped by 3 bases and J by 5 bases; unmatched bases: 5. The germline V gene encodes CDR1 MGHRA and CDR2 YSYEKL. The CDR3 length is 15 residues. In nucleotides, the CDR3 is TGCGCCAGCAGCCAGAGCGGGAGTGGGACCGGGGAGCTGTTTTTT. It encodes CASSQSGSGTGELFF.

The V and J genes are TRBV5-1 and TRBJ1-1; D is unresolved. V lost 4 bases to trimming and J lost 3 bases, with 10 bases between them. Per germline, CDR1 SGHRS and CDR2 YFSETQ. The CDR3 is 13 residues long. CDR3 sequence reads: CASSPLGYTEAFF. For the CDR3, the DNA is TGCGCCAGCAGCCCCCTCGGGTACACTGAAGCTTTCTTT.

This chain uses TRBV10-1 with TRBJ2-3, with a tentative D call TRBD1 (6 bases). Trimming shortened V by 2 bases and J by 5 bases, and 11 bases separated the two germline ends. Germline CDR1 WNHNN, CDR2 SYGVQD (reference sequence). This CDR3 region has 14 residues. This chain's CDR3 is CASSEGLGGDTQYF. CDR3 DNA: TGCGCCAGCAGTGAGGGGTTAGGGGGAGATACGCAGTATTTT.

The V call is TRBV9, the J call TRBJ1-1; possible D gene TRBD1, 6 bases. Trimming shortened V by 4 bases and J by 1 base, and 11 bases separated the two germline ends. Germline CDR1 and CDR2: SGDLS and YYNGEE. This CDR3 contains 14 residues. This CDR3 is CASSKKGQNTEAFF. The CDR3 bases are TGTGCCAGCAGCAAGAAGGGACAGAACACTGAAGCTTTCTTT.

This sequence joins TRBV7-6 and TRBJ2-3, with TRBD1 identical over 7 bases. CDR3 length: 18 amino acids. Germline V gene lookup returns CDR1 SGHVS and CDR2 FNYEAQ. V lost 6 bases to trimming and J lost 6 bases; unmatched junction nucleotides: 21. CDR3 nucleotide sequence: TGTGCCAGCAGGCACGATCTTGAACAGGGGTCACGCCGGGATACGCAGTATTTT. Translated, it gives CASRHDLEQGSRRDTQYF.

In nucleotides, the CDR3 is TGTGCCAGCAGTGTAGCACGGACAGGGGGCCAGGAGACCCAGTACTTC. This gives the protein CASSVARTGGQETQYF. The chain joins TRBV6-1 to TRBJ2-5; TRBD1 matches at 11 bases. Germline V gene sequence: CDR1 MNHNS, CDR2 SASEGT. J was trimmed by 5 bases and V by 4 bases; bases with no gene match: 9. The CDR3 consists of 16 residues.

V usage is TRBV4-3 and J usage is TRBJ2-1, with 8 bases lining up with TRBD1. Trimming at V came to 4 bases and at J to 8 bases, leaving 7 bases not matched to a gene. The germline V gene encodes CDR1 LGHNA and CDR2 YSLEER. The CDR3 runs 14 residues. The chain's CDR3 is CASSPTGGLDEQFF. CDR3 DNA: TGCGCCAGCAGCCCCACAGGGGGATTGGATGAGCAGTTCTTC.

V is TRBV4-1 and J is TRBJ2-3; 7 bases match TRBD2. The CDR3 is 15 amino acids. The trim removed 6 bases at V and 4 bases at J, leaving 10 bases unmatched. From germline, CDR1 is MGHRA and CDR2 YSYEKL. As DNA, the CDR3 is TGCGCCAGCAGGGATGGCGGGAGTGGTTCAGATACGCAGTATTTT. Its protein product is CASRDGGSGSDTQYF.

This clone occurred a few times. In DNA, the CDR3 is TGTGCCAGTAGTATGGGACAGGGCTCTGGAAACACCATATATTTT. It codes for CASSMGQGSGNTIYF. V and J are TRBV19 and TRBJ1-3; 9 bases fit TRBD1. Germline CDR1 LNHDA, CDR2 SQIVND (reference sequence). J was trimmed by 0 bases and V by 3 bases; bases with no gene match: 0. The CDR3 length is 15 residues.

The gene calls are TRBV2 and TRBJ1-1; TRBD1 agrees at 8 bases. CDR1 SNHLY and CDR2 FYNNEI come from the germline V gene. CDR3 length: 13 amino acids. Trimming took 6 bases from V and 1 from J; bases not matched to a gene: 1. The CDR3 DNA sequence: TGTGCCAGCAGCGGACAGGGGAACACTGAAGCTTTCTTT. Encoded protein: CASSGQGNTEAFF.

The genes are TRBV5-6 and TRBJ1-1; perhaps TRBD1 as D (5 bases). Trimming took 3 bases from V and 5 from J, leaving 8 bases between them. This CDR3 has 12 residues. Germline values: CDR1 SGHDT, CDR2 YYEEEE. Written as DNA, the CDR3 is TGTGCCAGCAGCTGGCCAGGGACTGAAGCTTTCTTT. Translating gives CASSWPGTEAFF.

The V gene is TRBV28, the J gene TRBJ2-7, with 8 positions matching TRBD1. V lost 5 bases and J lost 2; bases outside the gene matches: 8. The germline V gene encodes CDR1 MDHEN and CDR2 SYDVKM. This CDR3 has 15 amino acids. The CDR3, as DNA: TGTGCCAGCAGTCCCGTGGGGACAGGAGCCTACGAGCAGTACTTC. It yields the protein CASSPVGTGAYEQYF.